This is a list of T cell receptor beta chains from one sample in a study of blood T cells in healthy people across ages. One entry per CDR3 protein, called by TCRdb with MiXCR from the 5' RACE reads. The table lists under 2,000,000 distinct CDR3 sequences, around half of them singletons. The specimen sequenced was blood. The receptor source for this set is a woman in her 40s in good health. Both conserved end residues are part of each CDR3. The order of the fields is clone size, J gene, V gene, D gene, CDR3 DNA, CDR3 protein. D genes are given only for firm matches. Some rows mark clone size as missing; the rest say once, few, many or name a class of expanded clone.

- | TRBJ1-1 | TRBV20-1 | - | TGCAGTGGATGGGGTTTGACCCCGAACACTGAAGCTTTCTTT | CSGWGLTPNTEAFF
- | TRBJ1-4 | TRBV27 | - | TGTGCCAGCAGTTTAATCGCAGCGAGCTATGAAAAACTGTTTTTT | CASSLIAASYEKLFF
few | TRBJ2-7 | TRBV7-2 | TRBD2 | TGTGCCAGCAGCTCGGGGACTAGCGCCAGCTCCTACGAGCAGTACTTC | CASSSGTSASSYEQYF
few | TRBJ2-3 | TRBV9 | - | TGTGCCAGCAGCGTTAACCCTGGGGGGGATACGCAGTATTTT | CASSVNPGGDTQYF
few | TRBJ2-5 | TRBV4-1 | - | TGCGCCAGCAGCCAAGATGCTACGGAGACCCAGTACTTC | CASSQDATETQYF
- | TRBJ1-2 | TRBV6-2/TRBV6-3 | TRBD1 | TGTGCCAGCAGCAGACAGGGAGGCCTAGATGGCTACACCTTC | CASSRQGGLDGYTF
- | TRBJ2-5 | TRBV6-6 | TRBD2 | TGTGCCAGCAGGAACGGGGGGACCAGGTACCAAGAGACCCAGTACTTC | CASRNGGTRYQETQYF
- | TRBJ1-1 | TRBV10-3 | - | TGTGCCATATTGGCCCCGCCGGGCACTGAAGCTTTCTTT | CAILAPPGTEAFF
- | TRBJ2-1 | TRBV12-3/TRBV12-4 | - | TGTGCCAGCAGCGGGGGAAAAAGCTCCTACAATGAGCAGTTCTTC | CASSGGKSSYNEQFF
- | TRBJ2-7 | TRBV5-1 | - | TGCGCCAGCAACTTCGACGTCGACAGTGCCGAGCAGTACTTC | CASNFDVDSAEQYF
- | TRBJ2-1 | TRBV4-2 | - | TGTGCCAGCAGCCCGCTCATGAACCGGGACTTCCAGTTCTTC | CASSPLMNRDFQFF
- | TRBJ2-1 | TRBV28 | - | TGTGCCAGCACCGCTAATTACAATGAGCAGTTCTTC | CASTANYNEQFF
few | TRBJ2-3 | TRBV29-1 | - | TGCAGCTCCCAAGGGGGGGGGCGCACAGATACGCAGTATTTT | CSSQGGGRTDTQYF
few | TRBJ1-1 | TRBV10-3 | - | TGTGCCATCAGTGAGGGTTCCACTGAAGCTTTCTTT | CAISEGSTEAFF
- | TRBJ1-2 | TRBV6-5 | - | TGTGCCAGCAGTTCCCGGGGCGTCGTAAAGGATGGCTACACCTTC | CASSSRGVVKDGYTF
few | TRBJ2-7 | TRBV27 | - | TGTGCCAGCACCCCCTCCGGGGGGCAGCGGACCTACGAGCAGTACTTC | CASTPSGGQRTYEQYF
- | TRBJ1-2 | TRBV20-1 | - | TGCAGTGCTGGAGAACAGGGCCGCGGCTACACCTTC | CSAGEQGRGYTF
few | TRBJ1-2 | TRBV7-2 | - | TGTGCCAGCAGCCGAGACAGGCGATCCTATGGCTACACCTTC | CASSRDRRSYGYTF
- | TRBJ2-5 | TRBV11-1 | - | TGTGCCAGCAGCTCCTTCCCAGGGCAGGAGACCCAGTACTTC | CASSSFPGQETQYF
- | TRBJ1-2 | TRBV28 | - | TGTGCCAGCAGTTCCCCGGGGTTCTATGGCTACACCTTC | CASSSPGFYGYTF
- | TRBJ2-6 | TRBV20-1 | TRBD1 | TGCAGTGCCTGGACAGGGGAGGTGGGGGCCAACGTCCTGACTTTC | CSAWTGEVGANVLTF
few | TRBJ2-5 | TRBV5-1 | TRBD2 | TGCGCCAGCACCAGAGCTTGGACCGGACTAGCGGAAGAGACCCAGTACTTC | CASTRAWTGLAEETQYF
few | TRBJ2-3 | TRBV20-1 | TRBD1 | TGCAGTGCTGGGACAGGGAATAGGTATGGAACAGATACGCAGTATTTT | CSAGTGNRYGTDTQYF
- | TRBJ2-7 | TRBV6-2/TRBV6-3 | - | TGTGCCAGCAGTTACGGAGGGACGGTGGACGAGCAGTACTTC | CASSYGGTVDEQYF
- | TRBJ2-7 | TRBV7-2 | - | TGTGCCAACAGCTTAGGGGGGGCGATGGCCTACGAGCAGTACTTC | CANSLGGAMAYEQYF
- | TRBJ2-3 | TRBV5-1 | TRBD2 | TGCGCCAGCAGCTTTCTAGCGGGAGCGCCAGATACGCAGTATTTT | CASSFLAGAPDTQYF
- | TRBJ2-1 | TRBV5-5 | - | TGTGCCAGCACGCAACTGGACGGGTACAATGAGCAGTTCTTC | CASTQLDGYNEQFF
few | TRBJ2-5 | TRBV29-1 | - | TGCAGCGGAGAAAGGGGGGCCGGGGAGACCCAGTACTTC | CSGERGAGETQYF
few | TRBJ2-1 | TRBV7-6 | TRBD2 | TGTGCCAGCAGCTTAATAGGAGGCGGGGGAGCGACCTACAATGAGCAGTTCTTC | CASSLIGGGGATYNEQFF
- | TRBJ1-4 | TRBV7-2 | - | TGTGCCAGCAGTGGCTCACCCGCAACTAATGAAAAACTGTTTTTT | CASSGSPATNEKLFF
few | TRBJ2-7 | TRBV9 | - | TGTGCCAGCAGCGTAGGGGCAGGGTACACCTACGAGCAGTACTTC | CASSVGAGYTYEQYF
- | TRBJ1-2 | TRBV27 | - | TGTGCCAGCAGTTTCTCCCCCCAGGTCTATGGCTACACCTTC | CASSFSPQVYGYTF
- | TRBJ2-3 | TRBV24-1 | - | TGTGCCACCACCCCGAGCTGGGGCACAGATACGCAGTATTTT | CATTPSWGTDTQYF
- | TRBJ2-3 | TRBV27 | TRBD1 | TGTGCCAGCAGTCCATCACTGGGGACAGGGTTCGTAGATACGCAGTATTTT | CASSPSLGTGFVDTQYF
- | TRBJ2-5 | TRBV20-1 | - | TGCAGTGCCCAGACGATCCAAGAGACCCAGTACTTC | CSAQTIQETQYF
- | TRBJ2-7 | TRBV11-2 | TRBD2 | TGTGCCAGCAGCCCTAGGGACTACCTCTACGAGCAGTACTTC | CASSPRDYLYEQYF
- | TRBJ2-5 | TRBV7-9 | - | TGTGCCAGCAGCTTTTTAAGTCCCCAAGAGACCCAGTACTTC | CASSFLSPQETQYF
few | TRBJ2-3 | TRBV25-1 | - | TGTGCCAGCACCGTTGGGGGTAGGACAGATACGCAGTATTTT | CASTVGGRTDTQYF
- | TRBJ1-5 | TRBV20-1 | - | TGCAGTGCTAGAGAGGGGGTTGGCAATCAGCCCCAGCATTTT | CSAREGVGNQPQHF
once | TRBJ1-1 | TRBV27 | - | TGTGCCAGCAGTTTCTCGGCAGGGTTTGAAGCTTTCTTT | CASSFSAGFEAFF
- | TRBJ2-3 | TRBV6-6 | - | TGTGCCAGCAGTTACGGGGGGCGGTTCGCAGATACGCAGTATTTT | CASSYGGRFADTQYF
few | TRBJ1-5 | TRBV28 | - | TGTGCCAGCAGTTTATGGGCCGCTAGCAATCAGCCCCAGCATTTT | CASSLWAASNQPQHF